A selection of T cell receptor beta chains follows, all from one sample in a study of blood T cell repertoires in COVID-19. TCRdb's copy holds only in-frame clones and misses some; the assay was immunoSEQ multiplex PCR. This sample has approximately 150,000 clones, with around 77% found just once. Sequenced input: peripheral blood. Receptors were obtained from a man aged 45 to 65 with active or convalescent COVID-19. CDR3s include the opening cysteine and the closing phenylalanine or tryptophan. The order of the fields is V gene, D gene, clone size, J gene, CDR3 DNA, CDR3 protein. A D gene is named only where the DNA matches it firmly. Only some rows state a clone size, as once, few, many or a class for expanded clones.

TRBV4-1	NA	NA	TRBJ2-4	TGCGCCAGCAGCCAAGAGGGGGCCGGTTCCGAGTACTTC	CASSQEGAGSEYF
TRBV7-3	TRBD2	NA	TRBJ2-5	TGTGCCAGCAGCGAAACGGGTTCGGGAGGGGCGGAGACCCAGTACTTC	CASSETGSGGAETQYF
TRBV12-3/TRBV12-4	NA	NA	TRBJ1-1	TGTGCCAGCAGTTTAGTGGGGGGCACTGAAGCTTTCTTT	CASSLVGGTEAFF
TRBV10-3	TRBD2	NA	TRBJ2-7	TGTGCCATCAGTGAGTCGCTAGCGGAGATCTACGAGCAGTACTTC	CAISESLAEIYEQYF
TRBV7-9	NA	once	TRBJ1-5	TGTGCCAGCAGCTCATACAGGGAGAGCAATCAGCCCCAGCATTTT	CASSSYRESNQPQHF
TRBV28	NA	NA	TRBJ2-2	TGTGCCAGCAGAACCGTTATGGCTAGCGAGAACACCGGGGAGCTGTTTTTT	CASRTVMASENTGELFF
TRBV27	TRBD2	once	TRBJ2-3	TGTGCCAGCGCGCTAGCGGACTCTAGTGATACGCAGTATTTT	CASALADSSDTQYF
TRBV6-1	NA	NA	TRBJ2-5	TGTGCCAGCAGTGAAGCGCTTCGGAGGCGACCGGAGACCCAGTACTTC	CASSEALRRRPETQYF
TRBV28	TRBD1	NA	TRBJ1-3	TGTGCCAGCAGTGGGCGGGACAGCTCGGCGGGGGGAAACACCATATATTTT	CASSGRDSSAGGNTIYF
TRBV28	TRBD1	NA	TRBJ1-1	TGTGCCAGCAGTTTAGTCGGAATCCGGGACAGGGGGCCGAACACTGAAGCTTTCTTT	CASSLVGIRDRGPNTEAFF
TRBV5-5	NA	NA	TRBJ1-6	TGTGCCAGCAGCTTGGGGGGCGGGGATAGCCCCTATAATTCACCCCTCCACTTT	CASSLGGGDSPYNSPLHF
TRBV7-6	TRBD2	NA	TRBJ2-1	TGTGCCAGCAGCTCCCCAGTTAGCGGGAGGGTTGTGGACCACAATGAGCAGTTCTTC	CASSSPVSGRVVDHNEQFF
TRBV5-1	NA	NA	TRBJ1-1	TGCGCCAGCAGCCGAAGGTTTTCCGGGACACAGCTGAACACTGAAGCTTTCTTT	CASSRRFSGTQLNTEAFF
TRBV4-1	NA	NA	TRBJ2-7	TGCGCCAGCAGCCCAGGCGAGTACTCCTACGAGCAGTACTTC	CASSPGEYSYEQYF
TRBV10-3	TRBD1	NA	TRBJ1-1	TGTGCCATCAGTGAGTATGGGGGGACAGGCACTGAAGCTTTCTTT	CAISEYGGTGTEAFF
TRBV18	TRBD1	NA	TRBJ1-5	TGTGCCAGCTCACCACAGGCAGGGGGTGGCCGAGGCAATCAGCCCCAGCATTTT	CASSPQAGGGRGNQPQHF
TRBV28	NA	NA	TRBJ1-4	TGTGCCAGCAGAGGGAGACTAGGTAATGAAAAACTGTTTTTT	CASRGRLGNEKLFF
TRBV11-2	NA	NA	TRBJ2-2	TGTGCCAGCAGCCCCAGGGGCCGCACCGGGGAGCTGTTTTTT	CASSPRGRTGELFF
TRBV6-2/TRBV6-3	TRBD2	NA	TRBJ2-7	TGTGCCAGCAGTTTGGAGGGAGGGTTCTACGAGCAGTACTTC	CASSLEGGFYEQYF
TRBV13	NA	NA	TRBJ1-6	TGTGCCAGCAGCCGTCTAAGACAGCGATCACCCCTCCACTTT	CASSRLRQRSPLHF
TRBV27	TRBD1	NA	TRBJ2-7	TGTGCCAGCAGTCCAGGGACAGCCGTCTACGAGCAGTACTTC	CASSPGTAVYEQYF
TRBV6-5	TRBD1	NA	TRBJ2-7	TGTGCCAGCAGAAAAGCCGGGCAGGGGGCGTACGAGCAGTACTTC	CASRKAGQGAYEQYF
TRBV9	NA	NA	TRBJ1-2	TGTGCCAGCAGCCCCAGTTGGGCAGCAAACTATGGCTACACCTTC	CASSPSWAANYGYTF
TRBV7-2	NA	NA	TRBJ2-2	TGTGCCAGCAGCCCCGACAGCCTGAACACCGGGGAGCTGTTTTTT	CASSPDSLNTGELFF
TRBV10-2	NA	NA	TRBJ2-7	TGCGCCAGCAGTGATGAGGGCGGGATTACTCCCTGGGAGCAGTACTTC	CASSDEGGITPWEQYF
TRBV6-5	TRBD1	NA	TRBJ1-1	TGTGCCAGCAGCGAGGGACAGGCTCTGAACACTGAAGCTTTCTTT	CASSEGQALNTEAFF
TRBV7-8	NA	once	TRBJ1-4	TGTGCCAGCAGCTCGAACACAGGGAAGGAAAAACTGTTTTTT	CASSSNTGKEKLFF
TRBV5-1	NA	NA	TRBJ1-2	TGCGCCAGCAGCTTGGCCGGGGAGGGCTATGGCTACACCTTC	CASSLAGEGYGYTF
TRBV6-5	NA	NA	TRBJ2-3	TGTGCCAGCAGTTTTGGACTAGGGGGAGATACGCAGTATTTT	CASSFGLGGDTQYF
TRBV30	TRBD1	many	TRBJ2-7	TGTGCCTGGAGTCTCGGACAGGGGGTCTACGAGCAGTACTTC	CAWSLGQGVYEQYF
TRBV28	NA	NA	TRBJ1-5	TGTGCCAGCAGTTTTTTCAGGGTTAGCAATCAGCCCCAGCATTTT	CASSFFRVSNQPQHF
TRBV4-2	NA	NA	TRBJ2-1	TGTGCCAGCAGCCAAGATGGGCCGCTCTACAATGAGCAGTTCTTC	CASSQDGPLYNEQFF
TRBV6-5	TRBD1	NA	TRBJ1-5	TGTGCCAGCAGTTACAAGGGACAGGGGGTCGATCAGCCCCAGCATTTT	CASSYKGQGVDQPQHF
TRBV28	NA	NA	TRBJ1-5	TGTGCCAGCGGCGGTTCCAGCAATCAGCCCCAGCATTTT	CASGGSSNQPQHF
TRBV28	TRBD1	few	TRBJ1-5	TGTGCCAGCAGTTTATCACAGGGGTCGAATCAGCCCCAGCATTTT	CASSLSQGSNQPQHF
TRBV9	TRBD2	NA	TRBJ2-1	TGTGCCAGCAGCTCCCCGACTAGCGGGAGGAACTACAATGAGCAGTTCTTC	CASSSPTSGRNYNEQFF
TRBV5-1	NA	few	TRBJ2-3	TGCGCCAGCAGCTTGGACTCTAGCACAGATACGCAGTATTTT	CASSLDSSTDTQYF
TRBV5-1	TRBD2	NA	TRBJ2-1	TGCGCCAGCAGCTTTTCCGGGACTAGCTCCTACAATGAGCAGTTCTTC	CASSFSGTSSYNEQFF
TRBV5-4	NA	NA	TRBJ2-5	TGTGCCAGCAGCTTGGTACCGGGCACAGGGACCCAGTACTTC	CASSLVPGTGTQYF
TRBV7-9	NA	NA	TRBJ1-2	TGTGCCAGCAGCTCGAGACACCGTTCTAACTATGGCTACACCTTC	CASSSRHRSNYGYTF
TRBV7-9	NA	few	TRBJ2-2	TGTGCCAGCAGCTTAGCCTCGAGCGTCACCGGGGAGCTGTTTTTT	CASSLASSVTGELFF
TRBV5-7	NA	NA	TRBJ2-3	TGTGCCAGCATCCCGGGACACCGCGGGACAGATACGCAGTATTTT	CASIPGHRGTDTQYF
TRBV6-5	TRBD1	NA	TRBJ1-2	TGTGCCAGCAGGGTACGGACAGGGCGAAACTATGGCTACACCTTC	CASRVRTGRNYGYTF
TRBV5-1	TRBD1	NA	TRBJ2-7	TGCGCCACCGGGGACAGCGCTTGGGAGCAGTACTTC	CATGDSAWEQYF
TRBV12-3/TRBV12-4	NA	NA	TRBJ1-2	TGTGCCAGCAGTCAACTATATAACTATGGCTACACCTTC	CASSQLYNYGYTF
TRBV28	NA	few	TRBJ1-5	TGTGCCAGCAGAAAACAGGGCGGCAATCAGCCCCAGCATTTT	CASRKQGGNQPQHF
TRBV6-2/TRBV6-3	NA	few	TRBJ2-3	TGTGCCAGCAGTTACTCAACTAGCACAGATACGCAGTATTTT	CASSYSTSTDTQYF
TRBV27	NA	NA	TRBJ2-2	TGTGCCAGCAGTGCGCAGGGACACCCGAACACCGGGGAGCTGTTTTTT	CASSAQGHPNTGELFF
TRBV30	NA	NA	TRBJ1-3	TGTGCCTGGAGTGTACTAGGGGGGAGGGACACCATATATTTT	CAWSVLGGRDTIYF
TRBV4-1	TRBD1	NA	TRBJ2-3	TGCGCCAGCAGCCTCGAAGACAGGGGAGGCACAGATACGCAGTATTTT	CASSLEDRGGTDTQYF
TRBV4-2	NA	NA	TRBJ1-2	TGTGCCAGCAGCCAAGGTAGGGGATCCGGCTACACCTTC	CASSQGRGSGYTF
TRBV30	NA	NA	TRBJ1-5	TGTGCCTGGAGTGTAGGGAAGGGGAAAAATCAGCCCCAGCATTTT	CAWSVGKGKNQPQHF
TRBV18	TRBD1	NA	TRBJ2-7	TGTGCCAGCTGGTCAGGGACAGGGAGTTTGGAGCAGTACTTC	CASWSGTGSLEQYF
TRBV12-3/TRBV12-4	NA	NA	TRBJ1-2	TGTGCCAGCAGTTCTATTCCAGGGGATGGCTACACCTTC	CASSSIPGDGYTF
TRBV6-5	NA	NA	TRBJ1-1	TGTGCCAGCAGGATGACGGGAGAGAACACTGAAGCTTTCTTT	CASRMTGENTEAFF
TRBV9	TRBD2	NA	TRBJ2-7	TGTGCCAGCAGCGGCCCCGGGACAGAGAAACTAGCGGGAGGCACCTACGAGCAGTACTTC	CASSGPGTEKLAGGTYEQYF
TRBV9	TRBD1	NA	TRBJ2-5	TGTGCCAGCAGCGTAGTCACAGGGGGCCAAGAGACCCAGTACTTC	CASSVVTGGQETQYF
TRBV15	NA	few	TRBJ1-1	TGTGCCACCAGCAGAGACCGCCAGGGTAGGGTAGCTTTCTTT	CATSRDRQGRVAFF
TRBV27	NA	NA	TRBJ1-2	TGTGCCAGCAGTTTAGGGCAACGGGGATACGGCTACACCTTC	CASSLGQRGYGYTF
TRBV29-1	NA	NA	TRBJ2-7	TGCAGCGTTGAAGAGATGACTTCCTCTGGGGAGCAGTACTTC	CSVEEMTSSGEQYF